The present entry profiles one T cell receptor (beta chain) with its context. Some clones are missing from TCRdb's copy, which holds only in-frame ones; the method was immunoSEQ multiplex PCR. The table lists around 75,000 clones, approximately 92% of them singletons. The data derive from a study of control samples from healthy donors and cancer patients. CDR3 length: 17 amino acids. Germline V CDR1 and CDR2: MNHEY, SVGEGT. Germline trimming cut 5 bases from V and 5 bases from J; bases unmatched to any gene: 14. J is TRBJ2-2 and V is TRBV6-2 or TRBV6-3, with 7 bases fitting TRBD2. The sample was blood. The receptor was derived from a woman aged 55-70 years in good health. CDR3 residues: CASSTPPRLAWTGELFF. The DNA for the CDR3 is TGTGCCAGCAGTACCCCCCCCAGACTAGCTTGGACCGGGGAGCTGTTTTTT.